This TCR beta chain came from a study of PD-1 blockade in classical Hodgkin lymphoma. Some clones are missing from TCRdb's copy, which holds only in-frame ones; the method was immunoSEQ multiplex PCR. The sample contains tens of thousands of clones, approximately 80% of which appear only once. The time point: cycle 4 day 1 (C4D1), after five to seven weeks of nivolumab. Relapse was seen in all patients after autologous stem cell transplantation, and brentuximab vedotin exposure was variable. Germline CDR1 and CDR2: WNHNN and SYGVQD (reference sequence). The CDR3 contains 12 residues. The V end was cut by 7 bases, the J end by 4 bases, with 8 bases between.

The material sequenced was peripheral blood mononuclear cells (PBMCs), taken before the fourth cycle of nivolumab. The TCR comes from a human donor with classical Hodgkin lymphoma. J is TRBJ1-3 and V is TRBV10-1; no clear D gene. The CDR3 DNA reads as TGCGCCAGCACCGACGGAGGAAACACCATATATTTT. The encoded protein is CASTDGGNTIYF.